This T cell receptor beta chain originates from a study of T cells in Graves' hyperthyroidism and ophthalmopathy. Study findings and constraints: The majority of expanded thyroid clonotypes above 0.001 also appeared in blood.

Amplified TCR beta CDR3 regions derived from RNA transcripts. Carried out on the TCR CDR3, a first-round RT-PCR used the HTBI primer set. TCRdb reprocessed the multiplex PCR reads via MiXCR and lists one record per CDR3 protein. The sample holds about 480,000 distinct CDR3 sequences, approximately 15% seen once. Hyperthyroidism of Graves' type that showed no ophthalmopathy progression within 18 months was stable. This CDR3 has 13 amino acids. Trimming took 7 bases from V and 4 from J, leaving 13 bases between them. Germline CDR1 and CDR2: MNHNS and SASEGT. This clonotype was counted at least ten times. No antigen is known for it.

Sequences were obtained from blood. The sequence came from a woman younger than 35 with Graves' hyperthyroidism. The genes are TRBV6-1 and TRBJ1-1, with a possible D match to TRBD1 (5 bases). The DNA for the CDR3 is TGTGCCAGCAAGACTGGGGGATTCACTGAAGCTTTCTTT. Protein sequence: CASKTGGFTEAFF.